The next 12 T cell receptor beta chains were all read from a single sample in a study of early T cells in non-severe SARS-CoV-2 infection. TCRdb used MiXCR to reprocess the 5' RACE reads, holding one entry per CDR3 protein. The sample yields tens of thousands of distinct CDR3 sequences, approximately 12% seen once. The source material was whole blood, sampled at baseline. The receptors were gathered from an adult who was a healthcare worker with PCR-confirmed SARS-CoV-2 infection or an uninfected control (not recorded which). The donor label of this sample is uncertain.

There are a few counts of this clonotype. Here the CDR3 reads CASRGDSEAFF. The CDR3 DNA sequence: TGTGCCAGCAGAGGGGACAGTGAAGCTTTCTTT. The chain employs TRBV2 and TRBJ1-1; 7 bases align to TRBD1. After removal of 6 bases from V and 7 bases from J, the junction contained 2 bases not matched to a gene. Germline V gene data show CDR1 as SNHLY and CDR2 as FYNNEI. This CDR3 has 11 amino acids. The variable domain in full, completed from reference TRBV2 and TRBJ1-1, reads EPEVTQTPSHQVTQMGQEVILRCVPISNHLYFYWYRQILGQKVEFLVSFYNNEISEKSEIFDDQFSVERPDGSNFTLKIRSTKLEDSAMYFCASRGDSEAFFGQGTRLTVV.

The chain recombines TRBV7-8 with TRBJ2-6; unclear D gene. Germline CDR1 SGHVS, CDR2 FQNEAQ. The CDR3 spans 16 residues. The V gene lost 5 bases and the J gene lost 0 bases, with 11 bases spanning the gap. CDR3 residues: CASSGYRYSGANVLTF. The CDR3 bases are TGTGCCAGCAGCGGGTACAGATACTCTGGGGCCAACGTCCTGACTTTC.

V and J are TRBV12-3 or TRBV12-4 and TRBJ1-3; D ambiguous. V dropped 3 bases and J dropped 0 bases, with 9 bases sitting between them. There are 15 residues in the CDR3. DNA for the CDR3: TGTGCCAGCAGTTTGTGGGGAAGCTCTGGAAACACCATATATTTT. Residues: CASSLWGSSGNTIYF.

The V and J genes are TRBV18 and TRBJ1-1; no firm D call. The V gene's germline CDR1 is KGHSH and CDR2 LQKENI. With 3 bases removed from V and 4 bases from J, the gap between germline ends came to 9 bases. CDR3 size: 13 residues. The CDR3 reads CASSPGSSTEAFF. The CDR3 bases are TGTGCCAGCTCACCGGGCAGTTCCACTGAAGCTTTCTTT.

This clonotype turned up a few times. The chain employs TRBV5-1 and TRBJ2-7; tentatively, D is TRBD1 or TRBD2 (6 bases each). The V gene's germline CDR1 is SGHRS and CDR2 YFSETQ. CDR3 length: 13 residues. Trimming stripped 6 bases from V and 5 bases from J, with 15 bases between. The CDR3 loop is CASTGGGRHEQYF. The DNA of the CDR3 is TGCGCCAGCACCGGAGGGGGGCGACACGAGCAGTACTTC.

This clonotype was detected a few times. The chain uses TRBV4-2 and TRBJ1-5; 8 nucleotides line up with TRBD1. J lost 9 bases, V lost 1 base, and 5 bases had no gene match. CDR3 length: 14 residues. The germline V gene encodes CDR1 LGHNA and CDR2 YNFKEQ. CDR3 nucleotide sequence: TGTGCCAGCAGCCAAGGGGCAGGGGGCCCGCCCCAGCATTTT. Protein product: CASSQGAGGPPQHF.

This clonotype has more than one count but fewer than ten. This rearrangement joins TRBV6-5 to TRBJ1-5, with 11 bases matching TRBD1. Germline trimming cut 2 bases from V and 6 bases from J; bases unmatched to any gene: 6. Germline V lookup: CDR1 MNHEY, CDR2 SVGAGI. The CDR3 extends over 16 amino acids. CDR3 residues: CASSYDRTGGSQPQHF. CDR3 coding DNA: TGTGCCAGCAGTTACGATAGGACAGGGGGCAGTCAGCCCCAGCATTTT.

In this sample, this clonotype turned up many times. The chain is built from TRBV12-3 or TRBV12-4 and TRBJ1-6; D is undetermined. Trimming removed 2 bases at V and 9 bases at J, with 11 bases between. This CDR3 region has 14 residues. As DNA, the CDR3 is TGTGCCAGCAGTTTAAGGAGGGAGAGTTCACCCCTCCACTTT. Translating it yields CASSLRRESSPLHF.

This clonotype appeared a few times. This CDR3 reads CASSLGLAPSYNEQFF. CDR3 nucleotide sequence: TGCGCCAGCAGCTTGGGGCTAGCGCCTTCCTACAATGAGCAGTTCTTC. This chain joins TRBV5-1 and TRBJ2-1; tentatively, D is TRBD2 (6 bases). The CDR3 runs to 16 residues. V gave up 0 bases and J gave up 1 base, with 11 bases separating them. CDR1 SGHRS and CDR2 YFSETQ come from the germline V gene.

There are a few counts of this clonotype. The chain couples TRBV7-2 to TRBJ2-7, with D possibly matching TRBD1 (6 bases). The CDR3 loop spans 16 amino acids. The V gene's germline CDR1 is SGHTA and CDR2 FQGNSA. V lost 3 bases, J lost 1 base, and 16 bases lay in between. The CDR3 DNA follows: TGTGCCAGCAGCTTTGGTGCGATACAGGGATCCTACGAGCAGTACTTC. Translated: CASSFGAIQGSYEQYF.

This clonotype has just a few counts. This chain joins TRBV7-7 and TRBJ2-2; maybe TRBD1 (6 bases). This CDR3 is built from 16 residues. Trimming cost V 2 bases and J 7 bases, with 17 bases left between them. Per the germline V gene, CDR1 is SSHAT and CDR2 is FNYEAQ (reference sequence). The DNA for the CDR3 is TGTGCCAGCAGCTTAACAGGGCCCCCGAATAGCGGGGAGCTGTTTTTT. It is translated as CASSLTGPPNSGELFF.

This clonotype showed up many times. The genes are TRBV4-1 and TRBJ2-7; TRBD1 aligns across 7 bases. V trimming: 6 bases; J trimming: 5 bases; junction bases outside the gene matches: 4. CDR3 length equals 12 residues. CDR1 is MGHRA and CDR2 is YSYEKL in the germline V gene. The CDR3 reads CASRDRFDEQYF. CDR3 sequence (DNA): TGCGCCAGCAGGGACAGGTTCGACGAGCAGTACTTC.